This record covers a single T cell receptor beta chain. V was pared by 3 bases and J by 0 bases, with 11 bases between. Germline values: CDR1 SGHTA, CDR2 FQGNSA. CDR3 length: 16 residues. Per the study methods: Reference gene primer amplification gave estimated nucleated cell counts. The data were produced by immunoSEQ multiplex PCR, yet TCRdb's version contains in-frame clones alone and is incomplete. V, J and clone size derive from that table, while D and trimming were established from the DNA sequence. The data contain approximately 190,000 clones, around 89% of them singletons. The data belong to a study of blood T cell repertoires in COVID-19. Study summary: The study drew acute and convalescent COVID-19 samples from the United States, Italy and Spain. PBMCs, B-cell-depleted T cells, or T cells provided the cDNA or gDNA that made up the material.

This sequence originates from a man between 40 and 49 years old with active or convalescent COVID-19. V is TRBV7-2 and J is TRBJ1-4; perhaps TRBD1 as D (6 bases). Sequences were obtained from peripheral blood. CDR3 region: CASSFTPGATNEKLFF. DNA for the CDR3: TGTGCCAGCAGCTTCACCCCAGGGGCAACTAATGAAAAACTGTTTTTT.